This note documents a single T cell receptor beta chain sequence. The data derive from a study of blood T cell repertoires in COVID-19. Study-level background: PBMCs, B-cell-depleted T cells, or T cells were the source of the cDNA or gDNA that made up the material.

Per the study methods: Estimated nucleated cell counts came from reference gene primer amplification. The data were produced by immunoSEQ multiplex PCR, yet TCRdb's version contains in-frame clones alone and is incomplete. That table supplies the V and J calls and clone size; D and trimming were determined from the DNA. The sample lists about 190,000 clones, about 88% occurring once. The sequence derives from a woman in her forties who had recovered from COVID-19. Sequencing was done on a sample of peripheral blood.

The CDR3 protein is CSVEDSGQPQHF. As DNA, the CDR3 is TGCAGCGTTGAAGATAGCGGGCAGCCCCAGCATTTT. This chain uses TRBV29-1 with TRBJ1-5; D remains unclear. The ends were cut back, 0 bases at V and 7 bases at J, with 7 bases in the middle. CDR1 is SQVTM, CDR2 ANQGSEA, per germline. The CDR3 runs 12 residues.